This T cell receptor (beta chain) was found in a study of T cell responses to AZD1222 COVID-19 vaccine. Generated by immunoSEQ multiplex PCR, the TCRdb table keeps only in-frame clones and is missing some. The data contain about 120,000 clones, more than 80% of them singletons. On this clone itself: Its antigen is still unknown.

V dropped 0 bases and J dropped 3; count of bases not matched to a gene: 2. From germline, CDR1 is ENHRY and CDR2 SYGVKD. This CDR3 spans 14 amino acids. General study results and limits: A mostly white British donor set with more females was recruited, and clonal diversity was possibly underestimated. Every sample of the repertoires postdated the peak T cell response.

J is TRBJ2-7 and V is TRBV10-3; TRBD1 matches at 7 bases. The sequencing here drew on peripheral blood, taken on day 0 of AZD1222 vaccination. The receptor was derived from an adult in good health. The DNA for the CDR3 is TGTGCCATCAGTGAGTCGAGGGACAGCTACGAGCAGTACTTC. As protein: CAISESRDSYEQYF.